The 28 T cell receptor beta chains presented below share a single source sample, sequenced in a study of blood T cell repertoires in COVID-19 (dated by TCRdb to about 2020). The method behind the library was the immunoSEQ multiplex PCR assay. TCRdb mirrors the immuneACCESS table, restricted to in-frame sequences. Some clones are absent from its copies; in checked studies, under half trace to an unresolved V gene, and the reason for the others is unknown. This sample comprises 150,000 to 200,000 clones, roughly 87% of them detected only once. The ten biggest clones cover around 1.2% of the sample. The sample consisted of PBMCs or T cells enriched from blood (not recorded which). Receptor source: a human donor with acute COVID-19. The donor label of this sample is uncertain.

The V and J genes are TRBV27 and TRBJ1-5, with TRBD1 as a possible D gene (6 bases). V lost 1 base, J lost 1 base, and 14 bases lay in between. CDR1 is MNHEY, CDR2 SMNVEV, per germline (reference sequence). The CDR3 is made up of 17 amino acids. The CDR3, as DNA: TGTGCCAGCAGTTTATGGCAGGGGAGAGGGAGCAATCAGCCCCAGCATTTT. Protein sequence: CASSLWQGRGSNQPQHF.

The V call is TRBV5-6, the J call TRBJ1-1, with 10 bases fitting TRBD1. Germline values: CDR1 SGHDT, CDR2 YYEEEE. The CDR3 totals 13 residues. J lost 5 bases, V lost 5 bases, and 3 bases had no gene match. Written as DNA, the CDR3 is TGTGCCAGCAGTCCGGGACAGGGGACTGAAGCTTTCTTT. Translation: CASSPGQGTEAFF.

This clone was recorded once. J is TRBJ1-1 and V is TRBV27; TRBD1 matches at 7 bases. This CDR3 has 14 residues. CDR1 MNHEY and CDR2 SMNVEV come from the germline V gene (reference sequence). The ends lost 6 bases at V and 1 base at J; junction bases unmatched: 5. DNA of the CDR3: TGTGCCAGCAGGGAAGGGACAGCGAACACTGAAGCTTTCTTT. Translated, it gives CASREGTANTEAFF.

The count of this clone is one. V and J are TRBV7-6 and TRBJ2-1; 9 nucleotides agree with TRBD1. Per the germline V gene, CDR1 is SGHVS and CDR2 is FNYEAQ. The length of the CDR3 is 15 residues. Trimming cost V 4 bases and J 2 bases; bases outside gene matches: 3. The CDR3 coding sequence is TGTGCCAGCAGCTCGGGACAGGGCCCCTACAATGAGCAGTTCTTC. This codes for CASSSGQGPYNEQFF.

CDR3 sequence (DNA): TGTGCCAGCAGCTTCGGCGGGAAACGGGAAGCTTTCTTT. Translating it yields CASSFGGKREAFF. The chain employs TRBV5-4 and TRBJ1-1; D unresolved. Trimming shortened V by 2 bases and J by 8 bases, and 13 bases separated the two germline ends. The CDR3 is made up of 13 amino acids. Germline loops: CDR1 SGHNT, CDR2 YYREEE (reference sequence).

This clone was detected once. The chain recombines TRBV19 with TRBJ2-2; 7 nucleotides align to TRBD1. V was pared by 5 bases and J by 3 bases, with 6 bases of the junction left unmatched. The CDR3 spans 15 residues. CDR1 and CDR2 from the germline V gene are LNHDA and SQIVND (reference sequence). DNA of the CDR3: TGTGCCAGTAGTGTCCGAACAGGGGACACCGGGGAGCTGTTTTTT. This sequence encodes CASSVRTGDTGELFF. Filled out from reference TRBV19 and TRBJ2-2, the complete variable domain reads DGGITQSPKYLFRKEGQNVTLSCEQNLNHDAMYWYRQDPGQGLRLIYYSQIVNDFQKGDIAEGYSVSREKKESFPLTVTSAQKNPTAFYLCASSVRTGDTGELFFGEGSRLTVL.

This clone was counted only a few times. The rearrangement links TRBV9 to TRBJ1-1, with D perhaps matching TRBD1 (5 bases). CDR3 length: 13 residues. The germline gives CDR1 SGDLS, CDR2 YYNGEE. The V gene lost 4 bases and the J gene lost 4 bases, with 11 bases spanning the gap. CDR3 DNA: TGTGCCAGCAGCCCCTGGGGGGGCACTGAAGCTTTCTTT. As protein: CASSPWGGTEAFF.

The chain links TRBV4-1 to TRBJ1-1, with TRBD1 identical over 7 bases. Germline V CDR1 and CDR2: MGHRA, YSYEKL. The CDR3 is made up of 14 amino acids. Trimming took 1 base from V and 5 from J; bases not matched to a gene: 4. CDR3 protein: CASSQGQGWTEAFF. As DNA, the CDR3 is TGCGCCAGCAGCCAAGGACAGGGTTGGACTGAAGCTTTCTTT.

This clone was picked up many times. The chain is built from TRBV11-2 and TRBJ2-3; D remains unclear. The length of the CDR3 is 11 residues. V was clipped by 6 bases and J by 3 bases, with 4 bases between them. Germline CDR1 and CDR2: SGHAT and FQNNGV. CDR3 sequence (DNA): TGTGCCAGCAGTTATACAGATACGCAGTATTTT. This sequence encodes CASSYTDTQYF. Using reference TRBV11-2 and TRBJ2-3 for the parts outside the CDR3, the full variable domain is EAGVAQSPRYKIIEKRQSVAFWCNPISGHATLYWYQQILGQGPKLLIQFQNNGVVDDSQLPKDRFSAERLKGVDSTLKIQPAKLEDSAVYLCASSYTDTQYFGPGTRLTVL.

This chain connects TRBV5-4 to TRBJ1-2, with 10 bases identical to TRBD1. CDR3 length: 16 amino acids. Per the germline V gene, CDR1 is SGHNT and CDR2 is YYREEE (reference sequence). V was clipped by 2 bases and J by 4 bases; unmatched bases: 8. This CDR3 reads CASSFGQGVLGYGYTF. CDR3 sequence (DNA): TGTGCCAGCAGCTTCGGACAGGGGGTATTAGGCTATGGCTACACCTTC.

This sequence joins TRBV27 and TRBJ1-6; 7 positions agree with TRBD1. There are 14 residues in the CDR3. Germline V CDR1 and CDR2: MNHEY, SMNVEV (reference sequence). Trimming cost V 3 bases and J 7 bases; bases outside gene matches: 3. The CDR3 nucleotides are TGTGCCAGCAGTTTGGGGGGACAGAATTCACCCCTCCACTTT. Amino acids: CASSLGGQNSPLHF.

This chain joins TRBV3-1 (or the pseudogene TRBV3-2) and TRBJ1-2; 8 nucleotides agree with TRBD1. Germline V CDR1 and CDR2: LGHDT, YNNKEL (reference sequence). The trim removed 4 bases at V and 4 bases at J, leaving 2 bases unmatched. CDR3 length: 13 amino acids. DNA for the CDR3: TGTGCCAGCAGCCGAGGACAGGGCTATGGCTACACCTTC. It encodes CASSRGQGYGYTF.

The V gene is TRBV6-2 or TRBV6-3, the J gene TRBJ2-1, with 7 bases lining up with TRBD2. The CDR3 is 19 residues long. V dropped 2 bases and J dropped 0; count of bases not matched to a gene: 13. Per germline, CDR1 MNHEY and CDR2 SVGEGT. The DNA of the CDR3 is TGTGCCAGCAGTTACGGGCTCTTGGGGGGGTTTGACTCCTACAATGAGCAGTTCTTC. Its translation: CASSYGLLGGFDSYNEQFF.

This chain uses TRBV27 with TRBJ2-7; possible D gene TRBD2, 5 bases. Germline V gives CDR1 MNHEY, CDR2 SMNVEV (reference sequence). V was trimmed by 4 bases and J by 3 bases, leaving 10 bases between them. The length of the CDR3 is 13 residues. CDR3 sequence: CASSWRQSYEQYF. DNA of the CDR3: TGTGCCAGCAGTTGGAGGCAGAGCTACGAGCAGTACTTC.

The chain carries TRBV30 and TRBJ2-2; weak D call: TRBD1 (5 bases). Germline CDR1 and CDR2: GTSNPN and SVGIG (reference sequence). Trimming stripped 7 bases from V and 1 base from J, with 10 bases between. The CDR3 has 13 residues. The CDR3 sequence: CAFLDRNTGELFF. The CDR3 DNA follows: TGTGCCTTTCTCGACAGGAACACCGGGGAGCTGTTTTTT.

The CDR3 nucleotides are TGTGCCAGCAGTTCATTCAGACAGGGGCAAGCGTACTTC. Translating it yields CASSSFRQGQAYF. The rearrangement links TRBV27 to TRBJ2-7; TRBD1 aligns across 8 bases. The CDR3 sequence is 13 residues long. Unmatched junction bases numbered 11, after V lost 4 bases and J lost 12 bases. Looked up from germline, CDR1 is MNHEY and CDR2 is SMNVEV (reference sequence).

This rearrangement joins TRBV5-4 to TRBJ2-5, with 8 bases matching TRBD1. The germline V gene encodes CDR1 SGHNT and CDR2 YYREEE (reference sequence). V lost 3 bases to trimming and J lost 1 base; unmatched junction nucleotides: 8. There are 16 residues in the CDR3. Here the CDR3 reads CASSWGNRGSQETQYF. DNA for the CDR3: TGTGCCAGCAGCTGGGGGAACAGGGGGAGCCAAGAGACCCAGTACTTC.

In regard to this clone: At one boundary the junction diverges from the germline segment, which might be a read error. V is TRBV7-2 and J is TRBJ2-1; 11 bases agree with TRBD2. The CDR3 has 13 amino acids. Germline loops: CDR1 SGHTA, CDR2 FQGNSA. CDR3 bases: TGTGCCAGCAGCCAACTTAGCGGGGGGGCCACAATCTTC. It yields the protein CASSQLSGGATIF.

The chain has TRBV5-1 and TRBJ2-3; 9 nucleotides line up with TRBD1. Germline-derived CDR1 and CDR2 are SGHRS and YFSETQ. The ends lost 0 bases at V and 2 bases at J; junction bases unmatched: 10. The CDR3 has 18 amino acids. The CDR3 sequence: CASSLGASGQGATDTQYF. CDR3 nucleotide sequence: TGCGCCAGCAGCTTGGGGGCGTCGGGACAGGGTGCCACAGATACGCAGTATTTT.

V usage is TRBV6-5 and J usage is TRBJ2-1; 9 bases align to TRBD2. The CDR3 has 16 residues. Germline CDR1 is MNHEY and CDR2 is SVGAGI. V dropped 4 bases and J dropped 4; count of bases not matched to a gene: 8. CDR3 sequence reads: CASSSARGGLYNEQFF. The CDR3 nucleotides are TGTGCCAGCAGTTCTGCGCGGGGGGGCCTTTACAATGAGCAGTTCTTC.

By sample share, this clone is medium-sized. This chain uses TRBV24-1 with TRBJ1-1; D unresolved. V lost 2 bases to trimming and J lost 10 bases, with 28 bases between them. The CDR3 spans 18 residues. Germline V gives CDR1 KGHDR, CDR2 SFDVKD. The CDR3 region has the DNA TGTGCCACCAGTGATTCTTCCGAAAGACGGGTTGAGCGATATGGAGCTTTCTTT. This sequence encodes CATSDSSERRVERYGAFF.

V gene TRBV2 combines with J gene TRBJ1-1; no reliable D call. CDR3 length: 14 residues. Germline assignment: CDR1 SNHLY and CDR2 FYNNEI. The V end lost 6 bases, the J end lost 0 bases, and 11 bases lay between the germline ends. CDR3 loop: CASSEQEMNTEAFF. The CDR3 DNA reads as TGTGCCAGCAGCGAGCAGGAAATGAACACTGAAGCTTTCTTT.

This chain uses TRBV4-1 with TRBJ2-2; D is uncertain. This CDR3 region has 17 residues. V shed 0 bases and J shed 7 bases, with 18 bases lying between them. CDR1 and CDR2 (germline): MGHRA, YSYEKL. The CDR3 bases are TGCGCCAGCAGCCAAGATATGTTTTACGGAGTGGGCGGGGAGCTGTTTTTT. Encoded protein: CASSQDMFYGVGGELFF.

This rearrangement joins TRBV19 to TRBJ2-2; unclear D gene. Deletions cut 5 bases from V and 5 bases from J, with 6 bases between. CDR1 is LNHDA, CDR2 SQIVND, per germline (reference sequence). The CDR3 contains 12 residues. CDR3 region: CASSPRTGELFF. Here the CDR3 DNA reads TGTGCCAGTAGTCCGAGGACCGGGGAGCTGTTTTTT.

This clone was counted a few times. The rearrangement joins TRBV3-1 (or the pseudogene TRBV3-2) to TRBJ1-5, with D perhaps matching TRBD1 (5 bases). The CDR3 consists of 15 residues. Germline V gives CDR1 LGHDT, CDR2 YNNKEL (reference sequence). V was clipped by 5 bases and J by 6 bases, with 17 bases between them. The CDR3 DNA reads as TGTGCCAGCAGCGCCGGACCGTTTAGGGGTCAGCCCCAGCATTTT. Protein: CASSAGPFRGQPQHF.

The genes are TRBV30 and TRBJ1-3, with TRBD1 identical over 10 bases. CDR1 and CDR2 from the germline V gene are GTSNPN and SVGIG (reference sequence). Germline trimming cut 1 base from V and 3 bases from J; bases unmatched to any gene: 21. The CDR3 runs 21 residues. CDR3 sequence reads: CAWSGNPPTGGLKTDGNTIYF. The CDR3 bases are TGTGCCTGGAGTGGAAACCCCCCGACAGGGGGCTTGAAAACGGATGGAAACACCATATATTTT.

V usage is TRBV6-1 and J usage is TRBJ2-6; weak D call: TRBD2 (6 bases). V lost 2 bases, J lost 4 bases, and 21 bases lay in between. The CDR3 runs 19 residues. Germline loops: CDR1 MNHNS, CDR2 SASEGT. CDR3 nucleotide sequence: TGTGCCAGCAGTGAAACGGGACTTGTTAAGTCCGCGGGGGCCAACGTCCTGACTTTC. It translates to CASSETGLVKSAGANVLTF.

The chain recombines TRBV10-1 with TRBJ2-3, with 9 bases aligning to TRBD1. Germline lookup yields CDR1 WNHNN and CDR2 SYGVQD (reference sequence). This CDR3 region has 15 residues. V was pared by 6 bases and J by 4 bases, with 8 bases of the junction left unmatched. CDR3 DNA sequence: TGCGCCAGCAGCCCCGGGACAGGGAATTCAGATACGCAGTATTTT. It is translated as CASSPGTGNSDTQYF.